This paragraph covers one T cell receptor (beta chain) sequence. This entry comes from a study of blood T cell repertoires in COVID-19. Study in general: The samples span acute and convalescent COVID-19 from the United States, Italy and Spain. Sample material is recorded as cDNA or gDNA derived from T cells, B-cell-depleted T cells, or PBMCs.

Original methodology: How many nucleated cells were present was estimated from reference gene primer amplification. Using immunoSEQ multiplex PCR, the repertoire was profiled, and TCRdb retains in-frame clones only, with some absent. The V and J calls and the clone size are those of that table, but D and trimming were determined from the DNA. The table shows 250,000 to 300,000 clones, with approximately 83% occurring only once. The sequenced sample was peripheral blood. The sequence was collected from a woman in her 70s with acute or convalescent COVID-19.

The DNA for the CDR3 is TGTGCCAGCAGCACTCGGACAGGGCGGGAGGAAGCTTTCTTT. Amino acid sequence: CASSTRTGREEAFF. The J gene is TRBJ1-1, the V gene TRBV9; TRBD1 aligns across 8 bases. CDR1 is SGDLS, CDR2 YYNGEE, per germline. V shed 4 bases and J 8 bases; nucleotides not matched to a gene: 10. This CDR3 contains 14 residues.